The clone carrying this T cell receptor (beta chain) was counted only a few times. Its antigen is unknown. In the library, individual cDNA molecules carried attached unique molecular identifiers. Via MiXCR, TCRdb re-called the 5' RACE reads, giving one row per CDR3 protein. This table holds 81,000 or so distinct CDR3 sequences, approximately 12% found once. The entry originates in a study of early T cells in non-severe SARS-CoV-2 infection. As for the study in general: Chains from this unsorted whole-blood bulk RNA could not be paired.

Study conclusions and caveats: Comparison of clonotypes with VDJdb favored anti-spike CD8 responses while missing private and CD4 specificities.

Sequencing was done on a sample of whole blood. The sequence was collected from an adult who was a healthcare worker with PCR-confirmed SARS-CoV-2 infection or an uninfected control (not recorded which).

CDR3 coding DNA: TGTGCCAGCAGCTCGACGGGGCAAGGAGTAGCTAACTATGGCTACACCTTC. Its translation is CASSSTGQGVANYGYTF. The chain joins TRBV7-9 to TRBJ1-2, with TRBD1 as a possible D gene (5 bases). CDR1 is SEHNR, CDR2 FQNEAQ, per germline (reference sequence). The CDR3 runs to 17 residues. Trimming shortened V by 4 bases and J by 0 bases, and 18 bases separated the two germline ends.